Following are 8 T cell receptor beta chains from one sample sequenced in a study of blood T cell repertoires in COVID-19. Clones were sequenced by immunoSEQ multiplex PCR, and TCRdb holds only the in-frame ones, with some missing. The sample contains about 62,000 clones, about nine tenths of which appear only once. Sequencing was carried out using peripheral blood. These receptor sequences come from a woman of 80 years or more with acute or convalescent COVID-19.

This clone has only one observation. The chain is built from TRBV7-9 and TRBJ2-1, with D perhaps matching TRBD2 (6 bases). The CDR3 totals 14 residues. The germline CDR1 and CDR2 sequences are SEHNR and FQNEAQ (reference sequence). The V end lost 4 bases, the J end lost 8 bases, and 15 bases lay between the germline ends. CDR3 in DNA: TGTGCCAGCAGCTCACTTGGTCGGAGGGATGAGCAGTTCTTC. It translates to CASSSLGRRDEQFF.

V usage is TRBV6-2 or TRBV6-3 and J usage is TRBJ2-2; TRBD2 might be the D (5 bases). Between the trimmed V and J ends, which lost 2 bases and 7 bases, there was a span of 8 bases. The CDR3 loop spans 13 amino acids. The germline CDR1 and CDR2 sequences are MNHEY and SVGEGT. CDR3 in amino acids: CASSYEGVGELFF. Written as DNA, the CDR3 is TGTGCCAGCAGTTACGAGGGCGTCGGGGAGCTGTTTTTT.

This clone has only one observation. The rearrangement joins TRBV18 to TRBJ2-2; 10 nucleotides align to TRBD1. After removal of 0 bases from V and 7 bases from J, the junction contained 5 bases not matched to a gene. There are 16 residues in the CDR3. In germline, CDR1 is KGHSH, CDR2 LQKENI. This chain's CDR3 is CASSPPGTGEFGELFF. DNA of the CDR3: TGTGCCAGCTCACCACCAGGGACAGGGGAGTTCGGGGAGCTGTTTTTT.

J is TRBJ1-6 and V is TRBV7-9, with D possibly TRBD1 on 5 matching bases. Germline V CDR1 and CDR2: SEHNR, FQNEAQ (reference sequence). This CDR3 is 14 amino acids long. V lost 5 bases to trimming and J lost 7 bases, with 12 bases between them. CDR3 coding DNA: TGTGCCAGCAGCCCCGGGGGTCTAAATTCACCCCTCCACTTT. Protein sequence: CASSPGGLNSPLHF.

CDR3 bases: TGTGCCAGCAGCCATAGCGGGAGCACAGATACGCAGTATTTT. It is translated as CASSHSGSTDTQYF. The chain couples TRBV7-7 to TRBJ2-3; 7 bases align to TRBD2. CDR3 length: 14 residues. Germline V lookup: CDR1 SSHAT, CDR2 FNYEAQ (reference sequence). Trimming removed 5 bases from V and 0 bases from J; junction bases left unmatched: 2. Using reference TRBV7-7 and TRBJ2-3 for the parts outside the CDR3, the full variable domain is GAGVSQSPRYKVTKRGQDVTLRCDPISSHATLYWYQQALGQGPEFLTYFNYEAQPDKSGLPSDRFSAERPEGSISTLTIQRTEQRDSAMYRCASSHSGSTDTQYFGPGTRLTVL.

This chain connects TRBV2 to TRBJ1-6, with D tentatively TRBD1 (6 bases). The CDR3 consists of 16 residues. V was trimmed by 6 bases and J by 9 bases, leaving 21 bases between them. CDR1 and CDR2 (germline): SNHLY, FYNNEI. CDR3 sequence reads: CASRVQQGWDASPLHF. The DNA of the CDR3 is TGTGCCAGCAGGGTACAACAGGGTTGGGATGCTTCACCCCTCCACTTT.

The chain joins TRBV12-5 to TRBJ2-7; TRBD1 matches 7 bases. CDR1 is LGHNT and CDR2 is FRNRAP in the germline V gene. V shed 5 bases and J 6 bases; nucleotides not matched to a gene: 7. CDR3 length: 13 residues. CDR3 protein: CASGRTGVREQYF. CDR3 coding DNA: TGTGCTAGTGGTCGAACAGGGGTTCGCGAGCAGTACTTC. Together with reference TRBV12-5 and TRBJ2-7, the CDR3 gives the full variable domain: DARVTQTPRHKVTEMGQEVTMRCQPILGHNTVFWYRQTMMQGLELLAYFRNRAPLDDSGMPKDRFSAEMPDATLATLKIQPSEPRDSAVYFCASGRTGVREQYFGPGTRLTVT.

The chain combines TRBV6-5 with TRBJ1-5; 7 nucleotides align to TRBD1. The germline gives CDR1 MNHEY, CDR2 SVGAGI. This CDR3 is built from 16 residues. V shed 4 bases and J 0 bases; nucleotides not matched to a gene: 6. The CDR3 region is CASSSGQAYSNQPQHF. CDR3 nucleotides: TGTGCCAGCAGTTCCGGACAGGCTTATAGCAATCAGCCCCAGCATTTT.